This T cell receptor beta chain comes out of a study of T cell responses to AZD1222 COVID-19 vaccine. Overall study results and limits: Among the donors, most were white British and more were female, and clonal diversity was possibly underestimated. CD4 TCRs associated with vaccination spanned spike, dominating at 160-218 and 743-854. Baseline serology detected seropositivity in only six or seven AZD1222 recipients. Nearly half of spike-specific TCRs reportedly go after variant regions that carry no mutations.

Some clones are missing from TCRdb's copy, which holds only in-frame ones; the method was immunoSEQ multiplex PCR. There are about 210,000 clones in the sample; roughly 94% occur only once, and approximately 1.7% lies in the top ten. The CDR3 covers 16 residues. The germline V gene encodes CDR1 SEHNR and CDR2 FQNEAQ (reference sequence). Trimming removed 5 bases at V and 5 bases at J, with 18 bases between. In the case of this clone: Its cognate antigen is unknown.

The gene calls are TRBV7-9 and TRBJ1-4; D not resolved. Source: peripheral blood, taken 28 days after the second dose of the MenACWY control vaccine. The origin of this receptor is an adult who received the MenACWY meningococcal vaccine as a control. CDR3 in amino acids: CASSAQSGGGNEKLFF. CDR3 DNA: TGTGCCAGCAGCGCCCAGTCGGGAGGAGGGAATGAAAAACTGTTTTTT.